The T cell receptor beta chain described here comes from a study of OX40 agonist ivuxolimab in advanced cancers. In this sample, this clone turned up a few times. V was clipped by 3 bases and J by 1 base, with 9 bases between them. The germline gives CDR1 LNHDA, CDR2 SQIVND (reference sequence). The CDR3 is 14 residues long. The repertoire was sequenced with immunoSEQ multiplex PCR; TCRdb's copy has only in-frame clones and lacks some. The repertoire has tens of thousands of clones, roughly 84% of them found once; the top ten carry more than 20%. The clonotype was recovered from an adult with an advanced solid tumor such as melanoma, head and neck, liver or kidney cancer. The material was CD4+ or CD8+ T cells sorted from blood, obtained in a trial of the OX40 agonist ivuxolimab. J is TRBJ1-1 and V is TRBV19; D is undetermined. For the CDR3, the DNA is TGTGCCAGTAGTATGACGGACGGGAACACTGAAGCTTTCTTT. It translates to CASSMTDGNTEAFF.